The source of this T cell receptor (beta chain) is a study of T cells in narcolepsy (dated by TCRdb to 2017 to 2018). Study-level background: Patients with narcolepsy type 1 or type 2 (NT1, NT2) and healthy control donors were enrolled in the study. To look for autoreactive T cells in narcolepsy patients that target self-antigens of hypocretin neurons (hypocretin, TRIB2), the study used TCR Vbeta sequencing to follow clonotypes in blood and CSF.

Here is what the overall study found, with its caveats: Autoreactive clonotypes were reported to be detected serially in the blood of the same patients and of different patients, but not in the blood of healthy controls. Plots that compared CSF and blood CD4+ T cell clonotypes from the same patient highlighted HCRT-specific and TRIB2-specific autoreactive clonotypes. Numbers of sequenced blood memory CD4+ clonotypes were comparable, with averages of about 39,494 in patients and 30,000 to 35,000 in controls. No sequences matching autoreactive T cell clones were contained in some blood memory CD4+ repertoires from patients and controls.

About this clone itself: Its target antigen remains unknown. Base quality data are lacking; no much larger clone is found one base away.

Library preparation was by the immunoSEQ multiplex PCR assay. TCRdb's version of the immuneACCESS table is confined to in-frame rearrangements and falls short of the full clone set. An unresolved V gene accounts for under half of the shortfall where checked; the remainder is of unknown origin. This sample gives fewer than 40,000 clones in total; 82% of them show up just once. The ten top clones hold 2% to 3% of the sample. Memory CD4+ T cells were sorted ex vivo from peripheral blood of narcolepsy patients and healthy controls for TCR Vbeta sequencing. This TCR derives from a human donor with narcolepsy. Specimen: CD45RA- memory CD4+ T cells from PBMCs. This specimen's cell subset or site label, interpreted: memory T cells sorted ex vivo from peripheral blood.

The base sequence is TGTGCCAGCAGCCTTCCCGGGACAGGGCCAGATACGCAGTATTTT. It translates to CASSLPGTGPDTQYF. Here the chain combines TRBV9 and TRBJ2-3; 9 junctional bases match TRBD1. The CDR3 covers 15 residues, taking in both the cysteine and the phenylalanine. The DNA shown is the 45-base CDR3, in frame from base 1. Compared with germline, V lacks 4 bases and J lacks 4 bases; bases without a gene match: 7. Based on the germline V gene, the CDR1 and CDR2 sequences are SGDLS and YYNGEE. The full variable domain, with segments outside the CDR3 supplied by the reference TRBV9 and TRBJ2-3 proteins, appears as DSGVTQTPKHLITATGQRVTLRCSPRSGDLSVYWYQQSLDQGLQFLIQYYNGEERAKGNILERFSAQQFPDLHSELNLSSLELGDSALYFCASSLPGTGPDTQYFGPGTRLTVL.